This record covers a single TCR beta chain. Its target is not known. The CDR3 is made up of 17 amino acids. Germline V gene sequence: CDR1 MGHRA, CDR2 YSYEKL. V shed 4 bases and J 0 bases; nucleotides not matched to a gene: 9. The PCR employed 60 Vbeta primers together with 13 Jbeta primers. Clones were sequenced by immunoSEQ multiplex PCR, and TCRdb holds only the in-frame ones, with some missing. This table has some 170,000 clones, about four fifths appearing once. The data derive from a study of cytomegalovirus exposure and HLA in healthy donors. Whole-study results and caveats: As a later analysis revealed, the rate of TCR association differed by HLA locus, with DRB1 most and HLA-C fewest. A missense variant in DCLRE1C was later tied to TCR beta V- and J-gene trimming. Several of the most significant clusters appeared, in a later analysis, to be linked to common viral pathogens. Cytomegalovirus association was assigned to about 180 TCR beta chains.

The material sequenced was PBMCs. This chain links TRBV4-1 with TRBJ1-5; 7 nucleotides line up with TRBD1. The sequence was collected from a female donor in good health and CMV-seronegative. The CDR3 region has the DNA TGCGCCAGCAGCCCAAGTAGTGGACAGGATAGCAATCAGCCCCAGCATTTT. Translation gives CASSPSSGQDSNQPQHF.